The 5 T cell receptor beta chains below come from one sample, sequenced in a study of early T cells in non-severe SARS-CoV-2 infection. In TCRdb, the 5' RACE reads were re-called with MiXCR into one record per CDR3 protein. The sample carries more than 25,000 distinct CDR3 sequences, around 3% recorded once. The specimen was whole blood. The receptor set was obtained from an adult who was a healthcare worker with PCR-confirmed SARS-CoV-2 infection or an uninfected control (not recorded which).

This clonotype was observed many times. This chain links TRBV7-2 with TRBJ2-3; 9 bases are a match to TRBD2. The germline CDR1 and CDR2 sequences are SGHTA and FQGNSA. The CDR3 is 16 amino acids. The junction had 10 bases not matched to a gene; V was cut back by 1 base and J by 8 bases. The DNA of the CDR3 is TGTGCCAGCAGCTTAGGTGGTAGCGGGGGCCGGGGTACGCAGTATTTT. This gives the protein CASSLGGSGGRGTQYF.

The gene calls are TRBV20-1 and TRBJ2-1; 8 bases map to TRBD1. CDR3 size: 19 residues. J was trimmed by 0 bases and V by 1 base; bases with no gene match: 14. CDR1 and CDR2 from the germline V gene are DFQATT and SNEGSKA (reference sequence). CDR3 protein: CSARASGQRDRSSYNEQFF. CDR3 in DNA: TGCAGTGCTAGAGCGTCGGGTCAAAGGGACAGGAGCTCCTACAATGAGCAGTTCTTC.

This clonotype was recorded many times. J is TRBJ1-2 and V is TRBV5-1; 8 bases match TRBD1. Germline assignment: CDR1 SGHRS and CDR2 YFSETQ. V lost 7 bases, J lost 5 bases, and 7 bases stayed unmatched. This CDR3 comprises 13 residues. The CDR3: CASSPDRAYGYTF. The CDR3 nucleotides are TGCGCCAGCTCGCCGGACAGGGCATATGGCTACACCTTC.

This clonotype was seen ten or more times. The V gene is TRBV27, the J gene TRBJ2-7, with 8 bases that match TRBD1. With 5 bases clipped from V and 2 bases from J, the junction kept 11 bases outside the gene matches. The CDR3 is 16 amino acids. Per the germline V gene, CDR1 is MNHEY and CDR2 is SMNVEV (reference sequence). The chain's CDR3 is CASSLSVRTGPYEQYV. The CDR3, as DNA: TGTGCCAGCAGTCTCAGCGTTCGGACAGGGCCCTACGAGCAGTACGTC.

This clonotype has ten or more counts. The J gene is TRBJ2-1, the V gene TRBV14; D is uncertain. CDR1 and CDR2 (germline): SGHDN, FVKESK. The CDR3 length is 15 residues. V lost 3 bases to trimming and J lost 0 bases, with 9 bases between them. CDR3 in DNA: TGTGCCAGCAGCCAGTCAATTATCTCCTACAATGAGCAGTTCTTC. This sequence encodes CASSQSIISYNEQFF.